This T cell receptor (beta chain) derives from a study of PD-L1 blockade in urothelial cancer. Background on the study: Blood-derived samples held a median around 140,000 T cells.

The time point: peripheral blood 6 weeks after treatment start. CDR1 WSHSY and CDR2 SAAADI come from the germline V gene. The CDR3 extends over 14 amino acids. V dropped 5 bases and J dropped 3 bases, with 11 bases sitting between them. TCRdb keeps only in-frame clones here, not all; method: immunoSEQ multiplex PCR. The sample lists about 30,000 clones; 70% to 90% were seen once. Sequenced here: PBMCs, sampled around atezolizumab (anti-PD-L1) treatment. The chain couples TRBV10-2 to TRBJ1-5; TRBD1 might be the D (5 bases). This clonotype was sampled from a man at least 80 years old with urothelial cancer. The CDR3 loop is CASSLGAFNQPQHF. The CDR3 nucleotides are TGCGCCAGCAGTCTAGGGGCGTTCAATCAGCCCCAGCATTTT.